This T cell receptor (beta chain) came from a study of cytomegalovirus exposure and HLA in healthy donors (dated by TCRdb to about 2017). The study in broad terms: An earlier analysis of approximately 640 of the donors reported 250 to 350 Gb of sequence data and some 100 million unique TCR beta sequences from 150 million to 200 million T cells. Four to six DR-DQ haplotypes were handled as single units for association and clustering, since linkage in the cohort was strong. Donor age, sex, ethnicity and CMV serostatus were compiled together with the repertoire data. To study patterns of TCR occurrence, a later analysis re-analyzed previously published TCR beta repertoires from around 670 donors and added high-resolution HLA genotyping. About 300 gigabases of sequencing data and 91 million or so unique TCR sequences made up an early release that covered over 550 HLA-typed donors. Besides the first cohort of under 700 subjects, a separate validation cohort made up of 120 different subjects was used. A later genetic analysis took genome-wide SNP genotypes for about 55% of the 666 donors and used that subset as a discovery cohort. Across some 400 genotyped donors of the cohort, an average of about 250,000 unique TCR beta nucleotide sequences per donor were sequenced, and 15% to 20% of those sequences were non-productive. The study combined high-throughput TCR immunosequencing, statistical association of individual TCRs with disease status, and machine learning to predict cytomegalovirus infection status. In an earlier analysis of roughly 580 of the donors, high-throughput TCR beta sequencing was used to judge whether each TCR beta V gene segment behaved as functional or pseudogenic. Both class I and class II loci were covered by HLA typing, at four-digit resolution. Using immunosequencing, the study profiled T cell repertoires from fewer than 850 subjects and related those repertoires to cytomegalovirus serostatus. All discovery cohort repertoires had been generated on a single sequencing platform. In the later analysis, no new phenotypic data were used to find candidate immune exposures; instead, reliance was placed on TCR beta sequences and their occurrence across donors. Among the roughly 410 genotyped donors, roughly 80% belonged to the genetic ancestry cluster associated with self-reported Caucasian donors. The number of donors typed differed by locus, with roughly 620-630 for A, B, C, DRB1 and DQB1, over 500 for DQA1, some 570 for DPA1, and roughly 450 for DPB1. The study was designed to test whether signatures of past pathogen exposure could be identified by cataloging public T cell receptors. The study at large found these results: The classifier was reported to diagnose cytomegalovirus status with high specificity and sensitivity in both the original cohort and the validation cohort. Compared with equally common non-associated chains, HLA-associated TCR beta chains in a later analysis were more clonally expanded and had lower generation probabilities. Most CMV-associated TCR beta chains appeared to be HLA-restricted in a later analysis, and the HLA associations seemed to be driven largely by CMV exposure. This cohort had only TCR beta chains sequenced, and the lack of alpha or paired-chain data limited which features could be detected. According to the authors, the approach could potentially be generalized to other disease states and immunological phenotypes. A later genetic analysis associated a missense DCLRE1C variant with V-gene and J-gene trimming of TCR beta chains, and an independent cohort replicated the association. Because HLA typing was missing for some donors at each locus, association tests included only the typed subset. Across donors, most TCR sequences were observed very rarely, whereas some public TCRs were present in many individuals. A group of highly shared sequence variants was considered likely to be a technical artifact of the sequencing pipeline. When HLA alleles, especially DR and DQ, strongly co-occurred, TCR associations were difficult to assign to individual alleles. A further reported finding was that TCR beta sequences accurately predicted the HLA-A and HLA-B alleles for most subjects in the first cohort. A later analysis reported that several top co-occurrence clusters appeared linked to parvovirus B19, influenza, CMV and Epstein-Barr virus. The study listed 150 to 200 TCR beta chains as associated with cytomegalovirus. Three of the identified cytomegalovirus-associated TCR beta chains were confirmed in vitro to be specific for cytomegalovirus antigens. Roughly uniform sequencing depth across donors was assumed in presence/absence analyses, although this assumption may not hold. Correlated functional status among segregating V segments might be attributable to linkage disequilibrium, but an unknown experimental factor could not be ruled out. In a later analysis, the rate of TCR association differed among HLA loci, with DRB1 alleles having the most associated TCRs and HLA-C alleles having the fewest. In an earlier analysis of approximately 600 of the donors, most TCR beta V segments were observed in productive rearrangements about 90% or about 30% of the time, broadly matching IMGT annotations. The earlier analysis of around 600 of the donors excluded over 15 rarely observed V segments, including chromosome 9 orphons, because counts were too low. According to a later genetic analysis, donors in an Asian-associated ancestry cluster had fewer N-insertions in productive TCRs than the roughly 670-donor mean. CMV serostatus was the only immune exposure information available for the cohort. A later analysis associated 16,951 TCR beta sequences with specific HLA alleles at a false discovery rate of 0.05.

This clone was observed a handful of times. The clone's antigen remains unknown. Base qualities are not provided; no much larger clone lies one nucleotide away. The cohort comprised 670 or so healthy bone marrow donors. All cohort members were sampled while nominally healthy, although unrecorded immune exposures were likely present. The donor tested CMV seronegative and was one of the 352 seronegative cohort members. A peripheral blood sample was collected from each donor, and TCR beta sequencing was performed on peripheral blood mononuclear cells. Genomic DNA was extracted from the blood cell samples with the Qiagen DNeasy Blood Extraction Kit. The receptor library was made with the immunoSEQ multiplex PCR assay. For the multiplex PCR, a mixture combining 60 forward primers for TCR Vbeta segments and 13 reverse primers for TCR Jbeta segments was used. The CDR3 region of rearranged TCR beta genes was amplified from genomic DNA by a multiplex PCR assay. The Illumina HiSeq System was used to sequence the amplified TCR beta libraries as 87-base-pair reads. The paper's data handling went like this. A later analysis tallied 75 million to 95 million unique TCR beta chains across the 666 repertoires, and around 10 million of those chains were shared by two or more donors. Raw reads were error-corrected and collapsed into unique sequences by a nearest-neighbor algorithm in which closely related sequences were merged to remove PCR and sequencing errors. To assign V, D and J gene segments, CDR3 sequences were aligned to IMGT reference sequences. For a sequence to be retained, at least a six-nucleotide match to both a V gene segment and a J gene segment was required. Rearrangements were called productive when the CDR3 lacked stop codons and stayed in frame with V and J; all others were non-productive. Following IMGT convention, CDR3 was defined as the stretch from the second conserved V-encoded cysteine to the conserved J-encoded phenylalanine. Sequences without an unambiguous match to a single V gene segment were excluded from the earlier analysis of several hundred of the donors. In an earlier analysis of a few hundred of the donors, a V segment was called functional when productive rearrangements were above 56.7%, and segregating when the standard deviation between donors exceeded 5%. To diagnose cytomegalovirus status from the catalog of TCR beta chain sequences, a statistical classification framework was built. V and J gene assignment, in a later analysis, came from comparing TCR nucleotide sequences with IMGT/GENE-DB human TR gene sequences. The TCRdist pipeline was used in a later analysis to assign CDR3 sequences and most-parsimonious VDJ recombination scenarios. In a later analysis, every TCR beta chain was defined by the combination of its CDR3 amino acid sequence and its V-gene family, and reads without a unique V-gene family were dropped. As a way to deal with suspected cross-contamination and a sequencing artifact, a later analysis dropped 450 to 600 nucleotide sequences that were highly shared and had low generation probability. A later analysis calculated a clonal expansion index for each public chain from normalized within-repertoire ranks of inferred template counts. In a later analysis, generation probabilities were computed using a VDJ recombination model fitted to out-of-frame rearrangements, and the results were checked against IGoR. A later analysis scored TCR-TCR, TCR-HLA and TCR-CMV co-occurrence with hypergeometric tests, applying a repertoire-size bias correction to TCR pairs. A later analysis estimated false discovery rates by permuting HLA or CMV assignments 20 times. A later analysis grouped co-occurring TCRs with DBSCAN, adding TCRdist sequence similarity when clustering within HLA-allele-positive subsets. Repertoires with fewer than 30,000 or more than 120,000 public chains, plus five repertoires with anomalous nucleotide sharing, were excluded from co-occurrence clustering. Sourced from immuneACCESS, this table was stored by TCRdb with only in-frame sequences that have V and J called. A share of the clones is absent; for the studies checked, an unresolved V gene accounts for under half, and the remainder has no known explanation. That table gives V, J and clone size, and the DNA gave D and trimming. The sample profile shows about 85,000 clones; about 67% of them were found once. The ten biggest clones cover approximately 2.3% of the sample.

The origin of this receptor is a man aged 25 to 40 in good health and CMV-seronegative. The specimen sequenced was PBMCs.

The CDR3 sequence is CASSVTKSGGAGEQYF. At the DNA level, the sequence is TGTGCCAGCAGCGTAACGAAAAGCGGGGGGGCTGGCGAGCAGTACTTC. The chain is assembled from TRBV9 and TRBJ2-7; a stretch of 10 junction bases matches TRBD2. CDR1 and CDR2, per the germline V gene, are SGDLS and YYNGEE. Here V drops 1 base and J drops 6 bases, and the junction holds 10 bases not matched to any gene. The CDR3 has 16 amino acids, counting the end cysteine and phenylalanine. CDR3 DNA is the only sequence kept; it has 48 bases, read in frame from the first base.